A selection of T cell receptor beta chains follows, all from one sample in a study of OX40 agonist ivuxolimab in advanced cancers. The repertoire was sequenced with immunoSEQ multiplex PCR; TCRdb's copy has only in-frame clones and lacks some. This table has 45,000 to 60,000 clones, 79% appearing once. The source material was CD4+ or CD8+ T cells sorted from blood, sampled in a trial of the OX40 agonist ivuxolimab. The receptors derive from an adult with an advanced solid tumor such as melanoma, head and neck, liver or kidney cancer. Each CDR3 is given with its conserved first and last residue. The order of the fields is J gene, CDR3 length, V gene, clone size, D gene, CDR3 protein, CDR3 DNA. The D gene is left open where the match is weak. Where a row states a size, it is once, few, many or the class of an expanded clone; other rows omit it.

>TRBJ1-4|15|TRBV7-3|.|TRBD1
CASSSIQGDGEKLFF
TGTGCCAGCAGCTCTATCCAGGGGGACGGCGAAAAACTGTTTTTT
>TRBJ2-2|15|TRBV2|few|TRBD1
CASRPGQGIVGELFF
TGTGCCAGCAGGCCGGGACAGGGCATCGTCGGGGAGCTGTTTTTT
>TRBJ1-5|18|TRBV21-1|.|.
CASSKRDRGPCADQPQHF
TGTGCCAGCAGCAAAAGGGACAGGGGGCCGTGTGCGGATCAGCCCCAGCATTTT
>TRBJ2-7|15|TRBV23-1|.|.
CASRSLDSGFYEQYF
TGCGCCAGCAGGTCCCTAGACAGCGGCTTCTACGAGCAGTACTTC
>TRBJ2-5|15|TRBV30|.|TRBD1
CAWTKGQGGQETQYF
TGTGCCTGGACCAAGGGACAGGGGGGACAAGAGACCCAGTACTTC
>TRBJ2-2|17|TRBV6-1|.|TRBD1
CASSDWVRTGNTGELFF
TGTGCCAGCAGTGATTGGGTGCGGACAGGGAACACCGGGGAGCTGTTTTTT
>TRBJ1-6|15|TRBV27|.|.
CASSLEFGRESPLHF
TGTGCCAGCAGTTTAGAGTTCGGCAGGGAATCACCCCTCCACTTT
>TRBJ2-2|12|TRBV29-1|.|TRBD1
CSVRQGTGELFF
TGCAGCGTAAGACAGGGTACCGGGGAGCTGTTTTTT
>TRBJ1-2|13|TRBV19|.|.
CASSIEGWNGYTF
TGTGCCAGTAGTATAGAGGGATGGAATGGCTACACCTTC
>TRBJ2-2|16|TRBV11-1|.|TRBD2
CASSPGLAGTTGELFF
TGTGCCAGCAGCCCTGGACTAGCGGGAACCACCGGGGAGCTGTTTTTT
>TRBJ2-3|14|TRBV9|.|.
CASSVESRTDTQYF
TGTGCCAGCAGCGTAGAATCCCGCACAGATACGCAGTATTTT
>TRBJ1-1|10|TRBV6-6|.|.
CASRNTEAFF
TGTGCCAGCAGGAACACCGAAGCTTTCTTT
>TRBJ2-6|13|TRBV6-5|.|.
CASSNSGANVLTF
TGTGCCAGCAGTAACTCTGGGGCCAACGTCCTGACTTTC
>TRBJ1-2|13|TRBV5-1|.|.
CASSPDGLPSYTF
TGCGCCAGCAGCCCGGACGGGCTCCCGAGCTACACCTTC
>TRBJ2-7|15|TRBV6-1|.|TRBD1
CASIITGTGRSEQYF
TGTGCCAGCATAATAACGGGGACAGGGAGGTCCGAGCAGTACTTC
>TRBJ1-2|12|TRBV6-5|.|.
CASRRTDSGYTF
TGTGCCAGTAGACGGACAGATTCTGGCTACACCTTC
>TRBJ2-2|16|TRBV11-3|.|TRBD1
CASSSGGTGNTGELFF
TGTGCCAGCAGCTCCGGTGGGACAGGGAACACCGGGGAGCTGTTTTTT
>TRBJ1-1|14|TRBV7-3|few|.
CASSRGHQNTEAFF
TGTGCCAGCAGCCGGGGACACCAGAACACTGAAGCTTTCTTT
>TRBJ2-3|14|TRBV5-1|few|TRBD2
CASTAGGNTDTQYF
TGCGCCAGCACTGCGGGGGGGAACACAGATACGCAGTATTTT
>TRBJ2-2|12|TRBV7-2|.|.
CASSLHTGELFF
TGTGCCAGCAGCTTACACACCGGGGAGCTGTTTTTT
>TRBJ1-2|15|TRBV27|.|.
CASAGMRQGLYGYTF
TGTGCCAGCGCCGGGATGCGGCAGGGGCTCTATGGCTACACCTTC
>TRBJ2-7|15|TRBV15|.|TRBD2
CAVAPGGLATYEQYF
TGTGCCGTTGCCCCGGGAGGACTAGCGACCTACGAGCAGTACTTC
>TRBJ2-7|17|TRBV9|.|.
CASSVDALSFAGFEQYF
TGTGCCAGCAGCGTAGACGCTCTGAGTTTCGCTGGGTTCGAGCAGTACTTC
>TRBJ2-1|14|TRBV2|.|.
CASSLKQTYNEQFF
TGTGCCAGCAGTCTGAAACAGACCTACAATGAGCAGTTCTTC
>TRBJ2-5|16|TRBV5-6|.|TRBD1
CASSLVGTGTQETQYF
TGTGCCAGCAGCTTGGTGGGGACAGGGACTCAAGAGACCCAGTACTTC
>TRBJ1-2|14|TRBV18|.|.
CASSPEYSHYGYTF
TGTGCCAGCTCACCAGAATACTCTCATTATGGCTACACCTTC
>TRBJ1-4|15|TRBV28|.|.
CASSLGDTRADGLFF
TGTGCCAGCAGTTTAGGGGACACGAGGGCCGACGGACTGTTTTTT
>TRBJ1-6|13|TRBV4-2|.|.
CASSSLLNSPLHF
TGTGCCAGCAGCTCACTACTAAATTCACCCCTCCACTTT
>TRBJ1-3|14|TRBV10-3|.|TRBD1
CAISVTGDGNTIYF
TGTGCCATCAGTGTGACAGGGGATGGAAACACCATATATTTT
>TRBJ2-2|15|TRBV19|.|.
CASSIVGLNTGELFF
TGTGCCAGTAGTATAGTCGGGCTAAACACCGGGGAGCTGTTTTTT
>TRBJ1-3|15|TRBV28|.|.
CASRPGQLSGNTIYF
TGTGCCAGCAGACCGGGACAACTATCTGGAAACACCATATATTTT
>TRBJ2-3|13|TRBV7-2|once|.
CASSYPSTDTQYF
TGTGCCAGCAGCTACCCCTCCACAGATACGCAGTATTTT
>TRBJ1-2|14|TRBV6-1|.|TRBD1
CASADPGQGPGYTF
TGTGCCAGCGCCGATCCGGGACAGGGGCCCGGCTACACCTTC
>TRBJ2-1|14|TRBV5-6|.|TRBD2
CASSHGDREDEQFF
TGTGCCAGCAGCCACGGGGACCGGGAGGATGAGCAGTTCTTC
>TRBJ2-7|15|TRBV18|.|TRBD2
CASSPAASGEREQYF
TGTGCCAGCTCACCGGCGGCTAGCGGGGAGCGCGAGCAGTACTTC
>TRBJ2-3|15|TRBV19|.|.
CASSIRHQNTDTQYF
TGTGCCAGTAGTATCCGACACCAAAACACAGATACGCAGTATTTT
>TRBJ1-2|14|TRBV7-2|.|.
CASSLQAGGHGYTF
TGTGCCAGCAGCCTCCAGGCTGGGGGCCATGGCTACACCTTC
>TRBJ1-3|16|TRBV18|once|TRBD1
CASSPGTVTPWGTIYF
TGTGCCAGCTCTCCCGGGACAGTTACCCCCTGGGGCACCATATATTTT
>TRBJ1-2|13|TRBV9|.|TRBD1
CASSEGQGYGYTF
TGTGCCAGCAGCGAGGGACAGGGCTATGGCTACACCTTC
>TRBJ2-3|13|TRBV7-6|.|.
CASSTTTLSTQYF
TGTGCCAGCAGCACCACGACCCTAAGTACGCAGTATTTT
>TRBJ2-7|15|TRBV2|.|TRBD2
CASGAVGSGEHEQYF
TGTGCCAGCGGTGCCGTGGGTAGCGGGGAGCACGAGCAGTACTTC
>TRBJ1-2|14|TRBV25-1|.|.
CASSNREFNYGYTF
TGTGCCAGCAGTAATCGGGAGTTTAACTATGGCTACACCTTC
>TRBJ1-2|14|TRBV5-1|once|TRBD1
CASSLTGTGNGYTF
TGCGCCAGCAGCCTAACCGGGACAGGGAACGGCTACACCTTC
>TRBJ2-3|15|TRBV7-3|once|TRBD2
CASSFRAGVRDTQYF
TGTGCCAGCAGTTTCCGGGCGGGAGTAAGAGATACGCAGTATTTT
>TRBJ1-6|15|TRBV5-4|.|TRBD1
CASSTKTGDNSPLHF
TGTGCCAGCAGCACAAAAACAGGGGACAATTCACCCCTCCACTTT
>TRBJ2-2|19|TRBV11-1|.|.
CASSLDDWRVTGDTGELFF
TGTGCCAGCAGCTTAGACGATTGGCGAGTGACGGGCGACACCGGGGAGCTGTTTTTT